These 23 T cell receptor beta chains share one sample of origin, sequenced in a study of CD8 T cells in ankylosing spondylitis. MiXCR, run by TCRdb on the 5' RACE reads, gives a single entry per CDR3 protein. The sample records around 42,000 distinct CDR3 sequences, around 2.8% being singletons. Material for sequencing was blood, either unsorted or a sorted T cell fraction (not recorded which). Receptors were obtained from a male donor with ankylosing spondylitis or in good health (not recorded which).

The table lists this clonotype with many counts. The chain carries TRBV9 and TRBJ2-5, with D maybe TRBD2 (5 bases). Germline V lookup: CDR1 SGDLS, CDR2 YYNGEE. Trimming shortened V by 4 bases and J by 9 bases, and 16 bases separated the two germline ends. There are 13 residues in the CDR3. The CDR3 region is CASSLGPREPQYF. The CDR3 nucleotides read TGTGCCAGCAGCTTGGGCCCAAGGGAGCCCCAGTACTTC.

This clonotype has ten or more counts. The chain joins TRBV9 to TRBJ2-1; 9 positions match TRBD2. Germline assignment: CDR1 SGDLS and CDR2 YYNGEE. The V gene end was trimmed by 0 bases and the J gene end by 5 bases; junction bases not matched to a gene: 9. This CDR3 is built from 17 residues. CDR3 in DNA: TGTGCCAGCAGCGTAGCTACTGCGGCTAGCGGGAACAATGAGCAGTTCTTC. Its protein is CASSVATAASGNNEQFF.

This clonotype was found many times. The chain recombines TRBV9 with TRBJ2-7; TRBD2 aligns across 8 bases. The junction had 7 bases not matched to a gene; V was cut back by 4 bases and J by 1 base. Germline assignment: CDR1 SGDLS and CDR2 YYNGEE. This CDR3 has 15 residues. CDR3: CASSFGRERSYEQYF. For the CDR3, the DNA is TGTGCCAGCAGCTTCGGGAGGGAAAGGTCCTACGAGCAGTACTTC. The full variable domain, its missing parts supplied by reference TRBV9 and TRBJ2-7, is DSGVTQTPKHLITATGQRVTLRCSPRSGDLSVYWYQQSLDQGLQFLIQYYNGEERAKGNILERFSAQQFPDLHSELNLSSLELGDSALYFCASSFGRERSYEQYFGPGTRLTVT.

This clonotype was detected a few times. This chain uses TRBV9 with TRBJ2-2; D might be TRBD2 (5 bases). The V and J ends lost 4 bases and 3 bases respectively, with 16 bases between them. Looked up from germline, CDR1 is SGDLS and CDR2 is YYNGEE. The CDR3 totals 16 residues. The chain's CDR3 is CASSPSGTHYTGELFF. The CDR3 DNA reads TGTGCCAGCAGCCCCAGCGGTACTCACTACACCGGGGAGCTGTTTTTT.

This clonotype was recorded many times. The rearrangement links TRBV9 to TRBJ2-7, with a weak D call TRBD2 (5 bases). Trimming cost V 5 bases and J 1 base, with 19 bases left between them. Germline-derived CDR1 and CDR2 are SGDLS and YYNGEE. This CDR3 comprises 16 residues. The CDR3 DNA reads TGTGCCAGCAGTCGGACTGATCCCCTGGGTTCCTACGAGCAGTACTTC. It specifies CASSRTDPLGSYEQYF. The full variable domain, rest sourced from reference TRBV9 and TRBJ2-7, is DSGVTQTPKHLITATGQRVTLRCSPRSGDLSVYWYQQSLDQGLQFLIQYYNGEERAKGNILERFSAQQFPDLHSELNLSSLELGDSALYFCASSRTDPLGSYEQYFGPGTRLTVT.

This clonotype has ten or more counts. This chain joins TRBV9 and TRBJ2-1, with D maybe TRBD2 (6 bases). Germline CDR1 reads SGDLS; CDR2 reads YYNGEE. Between the trimmed V and J ends, which lost 3 bases and 4 bases, there was a span of 14 bases. The CDR3 runs 15 residues. The CDR3, as DNA: TGTGCCAGCAGCGAGAGCGGGTTGTCGTACAATGAGCAGTTCTTC. Its translation: CASSESGLSYNEQFF.

This clonotype appeared many times. The chain couples TRBV9 to TRBJ2-3; TRBD1 or TRBD2 may be the D gene (5 bases each). Looked up from germline, CDR1 is SGDLS and CDR2 is YYNGEE. The CDR3 extends over 15 amino acids. Trimming took 5 bases from V and 4 from J, leaving 17 bases between them. This CDR3 is CASRLDGEGSDTQYF. CDR3 bases: TGTGCCAGCAGACTTGACGGAGAGGGGTCAGATACGCAGTATTTT. Full variable domain (rest looked up from reference TRBV9 and TRBJ2-3): DSGVTQTPKHLITATGQRVTLRCSPRSGDLSVYWYQQSLDQGLQFLIQYYNGEERAKGNILERFSAQQFPDLHSELNLSSLELGDSALYFCASRLDGEGSDTQYFGPGTRLTVL.

This clonotype has a count of ten or more. The chain joins TRBV9 to TRBJ2-1; TRBD2 aligns across 11 bases. Germline values: CDR1 SGDLS, CDR2 YYNGEE. The CDR3 is made up of 14 amino acids. Trimming cost V 4 bases and J 12 bases; bases outside gene matches: 9. CDR3 region: CASSPLAGVQRQFF. CDR3 DNA: TGTGCCAGCAGCCCACTAGCGGGGGTACAACGGCAGTTCTTC.

This clonotype was seen at least ten times. V and J are TRBV9 and TRBJ2-2, with D perhaps matching TRBD1 (5 bases). The germline CDR1 and CDR2 sequences are SGDLS and YYNGEE. The V and J ends lost 4 bases and 4 bases respectively, with 14 bases between them. This CDR3 is 15 amino acids long. In DNA, the CDR3 is TGTGCCAGCAGCCCGATCAGGGTATCCACCGGGGAGCTGTTTTTT. Amino acid sequence: CASSPIRVSTGELFF.

In its sample, this clonotype was seen many times. The rearrangement links TRBV9 to TRBJ2-1; 10 bases map to TRBD2. Germline values: CDR1 SGDLS, CDR2 YYNGEE. This CDR3 has 16 amino acids. V shed 0 bases and J 6 bases; nucleotides not matched to a gene: 6. The CDR3 DNA sequence: TGTGCCAGCAGCGTAGCCCCGGCTAGCGGGAGCAATGAGCAGTTCTTC. Translating gives CASSVAPASGSNEQFF.

Many counts were recorded for this clonotype. The CDR3: CASSVGAGGASGELFF. As DNA, the CDR3 is TGTGCCAGCAGCGTAGGAGCGGGAGGAGCGTCCGGGGAGCTGTTTTTT. The rearrangement uses TRBV9 and TRBJ2-2, with TRBD2 matching 9 bases. From germline, CDR1 is SGDLS and CDR2 YYNGEE. J was trimmed by 6 bases and V by 0 bases; bases with no gene match: 6. CDR3 length equals 16 residues.

This clonotype was picked up many times. This chain connects TRBV9 to TRBJ2-7; TRBD1 or TRBD2 may be the D gene (6 bases each). V was trimmed by 5 bases and J by 2 bases, leaving 14 bases between them. Germline-derived CDR1 and CDR2 are SGDLS and YYNGEE. The CDR3 runs to 14 residues. The CDR3 DNA reads as TGTGCCAGCAGTCCGGGGGCGCTGGCCTACGAGCAGTACTTC. Protein sequence: CASSPGALAYEQYF.

This clonotype was detected ten times or more. The chain links TRBV9 to TRBJ1-1; maybe TRBD1 (5 bases). Germline V gene data show CDR1 as SGDLS and CDR2 as YYNGEE. V shed 4 bases and J shed 0 bases, with 10 bases lying between them. The CDR3 totals 14 residues. CDR3 sequence reads: CASSPGPMNTEAFF. The CDR3 nucleotides read TGTGCCAGCAGCCCGGGACCAATGAACACTGAAGCTTTCTTT.

This clonotype appeared many times. CDR3 in amino acids: CASSVVGGGTQYF. CDR3 DNA sequence: TGTGCCAGCAGCGTCGTGGGGGGTGGGACCCAGTACTTC. The gene calls are TRBV9 and TRBJ2-5, with D possibly TRBD2 on 6 matching bases. Germline loops: CDR1 SGDLS, CDR2 YYNGEE. Trimming removed 2 bases from V and 7 bases from J, with 12 bases in between. This CDR3 spans 13 amino acids. Full variable domain (rest looked up from reference TRBV9 and TRBJ2-5): DSGVTQTPKHLITATGQRVTLRCSPRSGDLSVYWYQQSLDQGLQFLIQYYNGEERAKGNILERFSAQQFPDLHSELNLSSLELGDSALYFCASSVVGGGTQYFGPGTRLLVL.

This clonotype was counted ten times or more. The rearrangement links TRBV9 to TRBJ2-7; 7 bases align to TRBD2. V lost 4 bases to trimming and J lost 0 bases; unmatched junction nucleotides: 7. Per the germline V gene, CDR1 is SGDLS and CDR2 is YYNGEE. The CDR3 is 15 residues long. CDR3 coding DNA: TGTGCCAGCAGCCCGTTAGCGGGCACCTCCTACGAGCAGTACTTC. It translates to CASSPLAGTSYEQYF.

This clonotype was picked up many times. V usage is TRBV9 and J usage is TRBJ1-1; maybe TRBD1 (5 bases). V lost 2 bases and J lost 7, with 15 bases in between. The V gene's germline CDR1 is SGDLS and CDR2 YYNGEE. The CDR3 contains 14 residues. CDR3 protein: CASSVSPGGDEAFF. The CDR3 DNA is TGTGCCAGCAGCGTTAGCCCTGGGGGGGATGAAGCTTTCTTT.

This clonotype has at least ten counts. The V call is TRBV9, the J call TRBJ2-7; D not certain. The germline V and J ends were trimmed by 0 bases and 0 bases, with 10 bases remaining between them. CDR3 length equals 15 residues. The germline V gene has CDR1 SGDLS and CDR2 YYNGEE. The DNA for the CDR3 is TGTGCCAGCAGCGTAGGGGCCCTGAGCTCCTACGAGCAGTACTTC. Protein product: CASSVGALSSYEQYF.

This clonotype has ten or more counts. The V and J genes are TRBV9 and TRBJ2-7, with 13 nucleotides matching TRBD2. CDR1 is SGDLS, CDR2 YYNGEE, per germline. The CDR3 spans 16 residues. Germline trimming cut 0 bases from V and 2 bases from J; bases unmatched to any gene: 2. In DNA form, the CDR3 reads TGTGCCAGCAGCGTAGGCGGGACTAGCGGGACCTACGAGCAGTACTTC. This sequence encodes CASSVGGTSGTYEQYF.

Ten or more counts support this clonotype. V is TRBV9 and J is TRBJ2-3; D remains unclear. This CDR3 contains 15 residues. V was trimmed by 1 base and J by 7 bases, leaving 16 bases between them. The germline CDR1 and CDR2 sequences are SGDLS and YYNGEE. Here the CDR3 reads CASSVLSVGGNTQYF. The CDR3 DNA is TGTGCCAGCAGCGTACTGTCTGTGGGTGGAAATACGCAGTATTTT. Using reference TRBV9 and TRBJ2-3 for the parts outside the CDR3, the full variable domain is DSGVTQTPKHLITATGQRVTLRCSPRSGDLSVYWYQQSLDQGLQFLIQYYNGEERAKGNILERFSAQQFPDLHSELNLSSLELGDSALYFCASSVLSVGGNTQYFGPGTRLTVL.

This clonotype was counted ten times or more. The chain links TRBV12-2 to TRBJ2-7; the D segment call TRBD2 is taken from the table without a DNA check. TRBV12-2 is deemed a pseudogene. The CDR3 totals 15 residues. The CDR3 sequence: CASRFPLDCQNEQYF. The CDR3 bases are TGTGCAAGTCGCTTTCCCTTGGACTGCCAAAACGAGCAGTACTTC.

This clonotype came up many times. The chain combines TRBV9 with TRBJ1-2; D call uncertain. The germline V and J ends were trimmed by 4 bases and 8 bases, with 9 bases remaining between them. The CDR3 sequence is 11 residues long. Germline lookup yields CDR1 SGDLS and CDR2 YYNGEE. CDR3 region: CASSRARGYTF. CDR3 nucleotide sequence: TGTGCCAGCAGCCGCGCCAGGGGCTACACCTTC. Full variable domain (remainder filled in from reference TRBV9 and TRBJ1-2): DSGVTQTPKHLITATGQRVTLRCSPRSGDLSVYWYQQSLDQGLQFLIQYYNGEERAKGNILERFSAQQFPDLHSELNLSSLELGDSALYFCASSRARGYTFGSGTRLTVV.

This clonotype was recorded at least ten times. As DNA, the CDR3 is TGTGCCAGCGGCAGGACTAGCGGGGCAAGCTCCTACGAGCAGTACTTC. As protein: CASGRTSGASSYEQYF. The chain recombines TRBV9 with TRBJ2-7, with 12 positions matching TRBD2. CDR1 and CDR2 (germline): SGDLS, YYNGEE. After removal of 7 bases from V and 0 bases from J, the junction contained 8 bases not matched to a gene. The length of the CDR3 is 16 residues.

This clonotype came up many times. This chain links TRBV9 with TRBJ2-3; no firm D call. Trimming removed 0 bases from V and 3 bases from J, with 11 bases in between. This CDR3 comprises 15 residues. The germline V gene has CDR1 SGDLS and CDR2 YYNGEE. In nucleotides, the CDR3 is TGTGCCAGCAGCGTAGGGCCACGTGATACAGATACGCAGTATTTT. As protein: CASSVGPRDTDTQYF.